The next 25 T cell receptor beta chains were all read from a single sample in a study of T cell responses to AZD1222 COVID-19 vaccine. This table comes from immunoSEQ multiplex PCR, and its TCRdb copy is limited to in-frame clones, with some not included. Of about 140,000 clones in the sample, more than 85% were seen once. Sample: peripheral blood, taken on day 0 of AZD1222 vaccination. These receptors all come from an adult in good health.

The chain joins TRBV10-3 to TRBJ1-2, with 11 nucleotides matching TRBD1. With 6 bases clipped from V and 4 bases from J, the junction kept 16 bases outside the gene matches. The CDR3 has 18 amino acids. The germline V gene encodes CDR1 ENHRY and CDR2 SYGVKD. The CDR3 loop is CAIRISRTGGPPSYGYTF. CDR3 nucleotide sequence: TGTGCCATCAGGATATCCCGGACAGGGGGCCCACCGAGCTATGGCTACACCTTC.

V is TRBV2 and J is TRBJ1-2, with D possibly being TRBD1 (5 bases). Trimming pared 7 bases from V and 4 bases from J, leaving 10 bases between. CDR3 length equals 12 residues. Germline V gene data show CDR1 as SNHLY and CDR2 as FYNNEI. DNA of the CDR3: TGTGCCAGCAAAGGGGTTCCCTATGGCTACACCTTC. Its protein is CASKGVPYGYTF.

The chain employs TRBV6-5 and TRBJ2-1; D possibly uses TRBD1 or TRBD2 (5 bases each). The CDR3 totals 15 residues. Trimming shortened V by 2 bases and J by 2 bases, and 10 bases separated the two germline ends. Looked up from germline, CDR1 is MNHEY and CDR2 is SVGAGI. CDR3 protein: CASSYRGAPYNEQFF. CDR3 in DNA: TGTGCCAGCAGTTACAGAGGGGCCCCCTACAATGAGCAGTTCTTC.

This chain joins TRBV27 and TRBJ1-1; tentative D call: TRBD1 (6 bases). Trimming left V 6 bases short and J 3 bases short, with 11 bases between. The length of the CDR3 is 13 residues. From germline, CDR1 is MNHEY and CDR2 SMNVEV (reference sequence). Written as DNA, the CDR3 is TGTGCCAGCAGCGTCAGGGGATACACTGAAGCTTTCTTT. Its translation: CASSVRGYTEAFF.

The count of this clone is one. The V gene is TRBV6-5, the J gene TRBJ1-4; D ambiguous. The CDR3 runs to 13 residues. Trimming cost V 6 bases and J 6 bases, with 11 bases left between them. Germline V gene sequence: CDR1 MNHEY, CDR2 SVGAGI. The CDR3 DNA reads TGTGCCAGCAGGAGACAACTGCATGAAAAACTGTTTTTT. Translated, it gives CASRRQLHEKLFF.

This clone was seen only once. The chain carries TRBV19 and TRBJ2-1; TRBD1 agrees at 8 bases. In germline, CDR1 is LNHDA, CDR2 SQIVND (reference sequence). J lost 6 bases, V lost 5 bases, and 9 bases had no gene match. The CDR3 contains 15 residues. The CDR3 nucleotides read TGTGCCAGTAGTTATCTGGACAGGGATTTCAATGAGCAGTTCTTC. Translating it yields CASSYLDRDFNEQFF.

This sequence joins TRBV4-1 and TRBJ1-4, with TRBD1 as a possible D gene (5 bases). This CDR3 has 15 residues. V was trimmed by 1 base and J by 8 bases, leaving 14 bases between them. Germline CDR1 is MGHRA and CDR2 is YSYEKL. This chain's CDR3 is CASSQGEAGEEKLFF. CDR3 DNA sequence: TGCGCCAGCAGCCAAGGTGAAGCGGGGGAAGAAAAACTGTTTTTT.

V is TRBV19 and J is TRBJ2-2, with 8 bases aligning to TRBD2. V gave up 9 bases and J gave up 2 bases; unmatched junction bases: 8. Germline V gene sequence: CDR1 LNHDA, CDR2 SQIVND (reference sequence). CDR3 length: 15 residues. The CDR3: CASSITSGNTGELFF. CDR3 DNA: TGTGCCAGCTCCATCACTAGCGGCAACACCGGGGAGCTGTTTTTT.

V gene TRBV7-9 combines with J gene TRBJ2-7; 11 bases map to TRBD2. Losses at the gene ends were 3 bases for V and 2 bases for J; bases not matched to a gene: 12. Germline lookup yields CDR1 SEHNR and CDR2 FQNEAQ (reference sequence). CDR3 length: 18 amino acids. The CDR3 sequence: CASSFAGTSGPKPYEQYF. In DNA, the CDR3 is TGTGCCAGCAGCTTTGCCGGGACTAGCGGACCCAAACCCTACGAGCAGTACTTC.

The CDR3 DNA follows: TGTGCCAGTAGTATAGTAGGCAGGGACTATGGCTACACCTTC. Translating it yields CASSIVGRDYGYTF. The chain couples TRBV19 to TRBJ1-2; tentatively, D is TRBD1 (5 bases). This CDR3 spans 14 amino acids. CDR1 and CDR2 from the germline V gene are LNHDA and SQIVND (reference sequence). With 1 base removed from V and 3 bases from J, the gap between germline ends came to 9 bases.

This clone is a singleton in its sample. This chain links TRBV19 with TRBJ2-7; D not certain. V lost 1 base and J lost 6, with 13 bases in between. Per the germline V gene, CDR1 is LNHDA and CDR2 is SQIVND (reference sequence). The CDR3 is 14 residues long. CDR3 coding DNA: TGTGCCAGTAGTATAGGAGGATCGAAGGGCGAGCAGTACTTC. Its protein is CASSIGGSKGEQYF. The complete variable domain, with remaining parts taken from reference TRBV19 and TRBJ2-7, reads DGGITQSPKYLFRKEGQNVTLSCEQNLNHDAMYWYRQDPGQGLRLIYYSQIVNDFQKGDIAEGYSVSREKKESFPLTVTSAQKNPTAFYLCASSIGGSKGEQYFGPGTRLTVT.

The V gene is TRBV4-2, the J gene TRBJ1-2, with TRBD1 matching over 8 bases. The junction had 7 bases not matched to a gene; V was cut back by 0 bases and J by 7 bases. This CDR3 comprises 15 residues. CDR1 is LGHNA, CDR2 YNFKEQ, per germline. The CDR3 region has the DNA TGTGCCAGCAGCCAAGACTCAAGGACAGGGAGTGGCTACACCTTC. Its protein is CASSQDSRTGSGYTF.

This sequence joins TRBV2 and TRBJ2-1, with D possibly TRBD1 on 6 matching bases. This CDR3 comprises 13 residues. The V end lost 5 bases, the J end lost 4 bases, and 9 bases lay between the germline ends. Germline values: CDR1 SNHLY, CDR2 FYNNEI. The DNA of the CDR3 is TGTGCCAGCAGTCCCGACAGGTACAATGAGCAGTTCTTC. Translating gives CASSPDRYNEQFF.

The chain uses TRBV10-3 and TRBJ1-4; D gene ambiguous. The germline V and J ends were trimmed by 3 bases and 5 bases, with 10 bases remaining between them. Germline-derived CDR1 and CDR2 are ENHRY and SYGVKD. The CDR3 covers 14 residues. The CDR3, as DNA: TGTGCCATCAGTGAAGGATCCGGAAATGAAAAACTGTTTTTT. This encodes CAISEGSGNEKLFF.

The genes are TRBV6-5 and TRBJ2-3, with D possibly being TRBD1 (5 bases). The CDR3 loop spans 15 amino acids. Deletions cut 4 bases from V and 1 base from J, with 12 bases between. The germline CDR1 and CDR2 sequences are MNHEY and SVGAGI. CDR3 DNA sequence: TGTGCCAGCAGTTTCAGGGCCCGGGGCACAGATACGCAGTATTTT. Its translation: CASSFRARGTDTQYF.

This clone was counted once. The CDR3 region has the DNA TGTGCCAGCAGTTTATCAACCCTAGACAGACCAAACACCGGGGAGCTGTTTTTT. Translation gives CASSLSTLDRPNTGELFF. The chain joins TRBV27 to TRBJ2-2, with a weak D call TRBD1 (5 bases). Trimming pared 0 bases from V and 2 bases from J, leaving 16 bases between. The CDR3 is 18 residues long. CDR1 MNHEY and CDR2 SMNVEV come from the germline V gene (reference sequence).

In nucleotides, the CDR3 is TGTGCCACCAGCGGGTACACTGAAGCTTTCTTT. Translating it yields CATSGYTEAFF. This chain links TRBV15 with TRBJ1-1; no definite D call. V was pared by 5 bases and J by 3 bases, with 4 bases between. The CDR3 sequence is 11 residues long. CDR1 and CDR2 from the germline V gene are LNHNV and YYDKDF (reference sequence).

The chain uses TRBV29-1 and TRBJ2-5; D possibly uses TRBD1 or TRBD2 (5 bases each). The CDR3 extends over 13 amino acids. Germline CDR1 reads SQVTM; CDR2 reads ANQGSEA. The germline V and J ends were trimmed by 4 bases and 2 bases, with 11 bases remaining between them. CDR3 DNA sequence: TGCAGCGTTGTCGGGACCGTTCAAGAGACCCAGTACTTC. This translates into CSVVGTVQETQYF.

This clone was recorded once. The chain couples TRBV12-3 or TRBV12-4 to TRBJ1-4; D is perhaps TRBD1 (5 bases). The length of the CDR3 is 13 residues. Trimming shortened V by 3 bases and J by 8 bases, and 10 bases separated the two germline ends. The CDR3: CASSFQGGEKLFF. The CDR3 DNA is TGTGCCAGCAGTTTCCAGGGTGGGGAAAAACTGTTTTTT.

There are a few counts of this clone. This chain links TRBV3-1 (or the pseudogene TRBV3-2) with TRBJ1-5; 7 bases are shared with TRBD1. Germline V gene data show CDR1 as LGHDT and CDR2 as YNNKEL (reference sequence). The trim removed 5 bases at V and 6 bases at J, leaving 10 bases unmatched. The CDR3 is 15 residues long. CDR3 sequence: CASSATGEVGQPQHF. The CDR3 region has the DNA TGTGCCAGCAGCGCAACAGGGGAAGTCGGTCAGCCCCAGCATTTT.

The V call is TRBV5-1, the J call TRBJ2-4; D call uncertain. The CDR3 runs 15 residues. The V and J ends lost 1 base and 6 bases respectively, with 14 bases between them. The germline V gene has CDR1 SGHRS and CDR2 YFSETQ. Here the CDR3 DNA reads TGCGCCAGCAGCTTGACGCCGGAGATCGGAAACATTCAGTACTTC. This codes for CASSLTPEIGNIQYF.

The CDR3 coding sequence is TGTGCCAGCAGTCAGCAGGGGAATTCACCCCTCCACTTT. It translates to CASSQQGNSPLHF. V usage is TRBV28 and J usage is TRBJ1-6, with D tentatively TRBD1 (6 bases). Trimming shortened V by 5 bases and J by 7 bases, and 9 bases separated the two germline ends. CDR1 MDHEN and CDR2 SYDVKM come from the germline V gene. The CDR3 is 13 residues long.

This chain connects TRBV5-6 to TRBJ2-1; D unclear. The V end was cut by 0 bases, the J end by 2 bases, with 3 bases between. The CDR3 length is 13 residues. Germline V lookup: CDR1 SGHDT, CDR2 YYEEEE. The CDR3 spells CASSLGTYNEQFF. The CDR3, as DNA: TGTGCCAGCAGCTTGGGTACCTACAATGAGCAGTTCTTC.

This clone has only one observation. The rearrangement links TRBV4-1 to TRBJ1-4, with no clear D. V lost 0 bases to trimming and J lost 4 bases, with 12 bases between them. The germline CDR1 and CDR2 sequences are MGHRA and YSYEKL. The CDR3 is 16 residues long. This CDR3 reads CASSQERWISNEKLFF. The CDR3 nucleotides read TGCGCCAGCAGCCAAGAAAGGTGGATCAGTAATGAAAAACTGTTTTTT.

In its sample, this clone was seen once. V usage is TRBV19 and J usage is TRBJ1-2, with TRBD1 as a possible D gene (6 bases). Germline V gives CDR1 LNHDA, CDR2 SQIVND (reference sequence). With 3 bases removed from V and 5 bases from J, the gap between germline ends came to 10 bases. This CDR3 has 13 amino acids. The chain's CDR3 is CASSIGGYYGYTF. In DNA form, the CDR3 reads TGTGCCAGTAGTATTGGGGGCTATTATGGCTACACCTTC.